This TCR beta chain is from a study of vaccination and CD4 T cells after COVID-19. Treatment noted: roughly ten-day PBMC culture with coronavirus spike peptide pools or control peptides (ViraFEST assay). Sequenced with the Oncomine TCR Beta short-read assay was DNA taken from cultured CD4+ T cells. In TCRdb, the PCR reads were re-called with MiXCR into one record per CDR3 protein. The repertoire holds 11,000 to 15,000 distinct CDR3 sequences, about three fifths seen once, with approximately 15% in the top ten. This CDR3 contains 15 residues. After removal of 5 bases from V and 1 base from J, the junction contained 5 bases not matched to a gene. Germline values: CDR1 DFQATT, CDR2 SNEGSKA (reference sequence). Turning to this clonotype: The target antigen is unknown.

The V and J genes are TRBV20-1 and TRBJ2-1; 10 bases agree with TRBD2. Sequenced input: CD4+ T cells from blood, cultured in vitro. The receptor's source is a human donor who had recovered from COVID-19. The CDR3 DNA sequence: TGCAGTGCTGCTGGACTAGCGGAGTCCTACAATGAGCAGTTCTTC. It is translated as CSAAGLAESYNEQFF.